Each of the 9 T cell receptor beta chains below was sequenced from the same sample in a study of blood T cell repertoires in COVID-19. Clones were sequenced by immunoSEQ multiplex PCR, and TCRdb holds only the in-frame ones, with some missing. The sample lists over 350,000 clones; around 89% were seen once. Material: PBMCs or T cells enriched from blood (not recorded which). These receptors originate from a woman younger than 45 with acute COVID-19.

The rearrangement links TRBV24-1 to TRBJ2-5, with D perhaps matching TRBD2 (6 bases). Trimming cost V 10 bases and J 5 bases, with 16 bases left between them. CDR3 size: 13 residues. CDR1 is KGHDR and CDR2 is SFDVKD in the germline V gene. The CDR3 sequence: CATGGASGETQYF. CDR3 DNA: TGTGCCACAGGAGGGGCCTCCGGGGAGACCCAGTACTTC.

This rearrangement joins TRBV5-6 to TRBJ1-5; D is unclear. The germline V gene has CDR1 SGHDT and CDR2 YYEEEE. The CDR3 length is 13 residues. V lost 0 bases, J lost 4 bases, and 5 bases lay in between. CDR3 loop: CASSLEQNQPQHF. The CDR3 DNA is TGTGCCAGCAGCTTGGAACAGAATCAGCCCCAGCATTTT.

The count of this clone is one. This chain uses TRBV29-1 with TRBJ2-1; D not resolved. The CDR3 runs to 11 residues. The V gene's germline CDR1 is SQVTM and CDR2 ANQGSEA. Trimming cost V 7 bases and J 5 bases, with 9 bases left between them. CDR3 sequence (DNA): TGCAGCGCCGACAATAACAATGAGCAGTTCTTC. Translated, it gives CSADNNNEQFF.

V gene TRBV7-8 combines with J gene TRBJ1-6, with a weak D call TRBD1 (5 bases). V was clipped by 2 bases and J by 3 bases, with 11 bases between them. The germline V gene has CDR1 SGHVS and CDR2 FQNEAQ. This CDR3 region has 16 residues. CDR3 coding DNA: TGTGCCAGCAGCTTACGGGACTTGGGCTATAATTCACCCCTCCACTTT. Translating it yields CASSLRDLGYNSPLHF.

The rearrangement joins TRBV9 to TRBJ1-4; 7 nucleotides agree with TRBD1. The CDR3 is 14 residues long. CDR1 is SGDLS, CDR2 YYNGEE, per germline. Trimming took 3 bases from V and 7 from J; bases not matched to a gene: 6. This CDR3 is CASSDGTVSEKLFF. As DNA, the CDR3 is TGTGCCAGCAGCGACGGGACAGTGAGTGAAAAACTGTTTTTT.

The CDR3 reads CASNFRGPGTEAFF. The CDR3 DNA sequence: TGTGCCAGCAACTTCAGGGGCCCGGGCACTGAAGCTTTCTTT. The V gene is TRBV2, the J gene TRBJ1-1, with D possibly TRBD1 on 6 matching bases. The germline CDR1 and CDR2 sequences are SNHLY and FYNNEI. This CDR3 has 14 residues. The germline V and J ends were trimmed by 7 bases and 4 bases, with 16 bases remaining between them.

This chain joins TRBV28 and TRBJ1-3, with D unresolved. In germline, CDR1 is MDHEN, CDR2 SYDVKM. V dropped 3 bases and J dropped 5 bases, with 14 bases sitting between them. CDR3 length: 15 amino acids. The CDR3 protein is CASSFRRAVRNTIYF. The CDR3 DNA reads TGTGCCAGCAGTTTCCGGAGAGCCGTGAGAAACACCATATATTTT.

There are a few counts of this clone. The genes are TRBV7-9 and TRBJ1-1; D perhaps matches TRBD1 (5 bases). The length of the CDR3 is 13 residues. V lost 7 bases and J 2 bases, leaving 11 bases between the germline ends. Germline V gene sequence: CDR1 SEHNR, CDR2 FQNEAQ (reference sequence). CDR3 coding DNA: TGTGCCAGCAACGTTAGGGGAAACACTGAAGCTTTCTTT. Translating gives CASNVRGNTEAFF. The whole variable domain, remainder taken from reference TRBV7-9 and TRBJ1-1, is DTGVSQNPRHKITKRGQNVTFRCDPISEHNRLYWYRQTLGQGPEFLTYFQNEAQLEKSRLLSDRFSAERPKGSFSTLEIQRTEQGDSAMYLCASNVRGNTEAFFGQGTRLTVV.

This clone is a singleton in its sample. This chain links TRBV5-4 with TRBJ1-1, with D perhaps matching TRBD1 (6 bases). The CDR3 consists of 16 residues. Looked up from germline, CDR1 is SGHNT and CDR2 is YYREEE (reference sequence). The germline V and J ends were trimmed by 5 bases and 3 bases, with 20 bases remaining between them. CDR3 loop: CASRAGGAQLDTEAFF. The CDR3 nucleotides read TGTGCCAGCAGAGCTGGGGGGGCCCAACTGGACACTGAAGCTTTCTTT.